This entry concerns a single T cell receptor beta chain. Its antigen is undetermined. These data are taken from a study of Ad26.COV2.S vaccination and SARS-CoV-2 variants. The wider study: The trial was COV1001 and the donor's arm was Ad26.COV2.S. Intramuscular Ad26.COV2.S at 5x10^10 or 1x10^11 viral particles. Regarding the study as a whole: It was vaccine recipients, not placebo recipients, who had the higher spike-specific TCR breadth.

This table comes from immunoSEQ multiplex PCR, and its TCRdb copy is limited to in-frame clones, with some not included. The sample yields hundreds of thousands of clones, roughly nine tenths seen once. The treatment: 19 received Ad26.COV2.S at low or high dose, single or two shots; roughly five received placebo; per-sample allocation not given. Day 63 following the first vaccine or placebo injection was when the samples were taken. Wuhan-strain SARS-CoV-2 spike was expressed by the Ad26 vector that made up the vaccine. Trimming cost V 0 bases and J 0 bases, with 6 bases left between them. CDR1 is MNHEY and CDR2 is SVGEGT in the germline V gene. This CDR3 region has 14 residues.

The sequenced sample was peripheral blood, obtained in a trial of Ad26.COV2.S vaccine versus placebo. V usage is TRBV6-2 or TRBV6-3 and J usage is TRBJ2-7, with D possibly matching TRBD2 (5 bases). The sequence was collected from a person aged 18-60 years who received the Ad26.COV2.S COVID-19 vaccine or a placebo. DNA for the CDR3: TGTGCCAGCAGTTACTCGGGAGTCTCCTACGAGCAGTACTTC. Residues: CASSYSGVSYEQYF.